The 18 T cell receptor beta chains in this list originate from one sample, sequenced in a study of CD8+ T cells in alopecia areata (dated by TCRdb to 2017 to 2018). In the paper's terms, the treatment or condition label means: oral pan-JAK inhibitor, 5-10 mg twice daily. Library prep was done by the immunoSEQ multiplex PCR assay. RNA was extracted from all samples and reverse transcribed into cDNA, which served as template for TCR sequencing. TCRdb provides this immuneACCESS table in a form limited to in-frame rearrangements. Some clones are lacking; in checked studies, under half of them reflect an unresolved V gene, and why the rest are absent is not known. The sample profile shows 95,000 to 100,000 clones; about 61% of them were found once. Less than 20% of the sample rests with the top ten. The input for sequencing was CD8+ T cells sorted from blood, taken between weeks 55 and 65, from a patient treated with tofacitinib. The receptors were sampled from a human donor with alopecia areata.

CDR3 residues: CASSYSLSGANVLTF. CDR3 sequence (DNA): TGTGCCAGCAGTTACTCACTCTCTGGGGCCAACGTCCTGACTTTC. This sequence joins TRBV6-5 and TRBJ2-6, with no clear D. Looked up from germline, CDR1 is MNHEY and CDR2 is SVGAGI. This CDR3 contains 15 residues. V was clipped by 0 bases and J by 0 bases, with 3 bases between them.

The chain joins TRBV4-1 to TRBJ2-7; unclear D gene. Germline CDR1 and CDR2: MGHRA and YSYEKL. Trimming pared 3 bases from V and 5 bases from J, leaving 20 bases between. This CDR3 has 16 amino acids. The CDR3 is CASSQYIDRVGHEQYF. The CDR3 DNA reads TGCGCCAGCAGCCAGTATATTGACCGCGTAGGCCACGAGCAGTACTTC.

The chain couples TRBV7-6 to TRBJ2-2; 9 nucleotides match TRBD1. After removal of 0 bases from V and 1 base from J, the junction contained 0 bases not matched to a gene. The length of the CDR3 is 16 residues. Germline V gives CDR1 SGHVS, CDR2 FNYEAQ. The CDR3 coding sequence is TGTGCCAGCAGCTTAGCGGGACAGGGGAACACCGGGGAGCTGTTTTTT. Translation gives CASSLAGQGNTGELFF.

This clone has just a few counts. The V gene is TRBV12-5, the J gene TRBJ2-2; D is undetermined. Trimming pared 3 bases from V and 4 bases from J, leaving 6 bases between. This CDR3 comprises 13 residues. Germline assignment: CDR1 LGHNT and CDR2 FRNRAP. The CDR3, as DNA: TGTGCTAGTGGTTTTTCGAGCACCGGGGAGCTGTTTTTT. It encodes CASGFSSTGELFF.

The J gene is TRBJ1-1, the V gene TRBV29-1, with 10 bases fitting TRBD1. The CDR3 spans 14 residues. CDR1 and CDR2 (germline): SQVTM, ANQGSEA. V lost 0 bases and J lost 11; bases outside the gene matches: 9. The CDR3 spells CSVEDHRDRGCAFF. Written as DNA, the CDR3 is TGCAGCGTTGAAGATCACAGGGACAGGGGCTGTGCTTTCTTT.

The chain has TRBV15 and TRBJ2-1; maybe TRBD2 (5 bases). V was cut by 0 bases and J by 9 bases, with 12 bases left in between. Germline values: CDR1 LNHNV, CDR2 YYDKDF (reference sequence). There are 14 residues in the CDR3. The CDR3 DNA reads TGTGCCACCAGCAGAGATCTACTCGGGGTTGAGCAGTTCTTC. Translating it yields CATSRDLLGVEQFF.

This clone was seen a handful of times. The chain has TRBV29-1 and TRBJ2-7; tentatively, D is TRBD2 (5 bases). Trimming pared 2 bases from V and 0 bases from J, leaving 11 bases between. The CDR3 is 14 residues long. Germline CDR1 SQVTM, CDR2 ANQGSEA. CDR3 region: CSVETGSSSYEQYF. CDR3 coding DNA: TGCAGCGTTGAAACGGGATCGAGCTCCTACGAGCAGTACTTC.

The chain couples TRBV10-3 to TRBJ1-1; 8 nucleotides line up with TRBD1. V was pared by 2 bases and J by 4 bases, with 24 bases of the junction left unmatched. The CDR3 extends over 21 amino acids. The V gene's germline CDR1 is ENHRY and CDR2 SYGVKD. The CDR3 nucleotides are TGTGCCATCAGTGAGCCCTTAACCCGACAGGGGAAATTTGAGTTTGGCACTGAAGCTTTCTTT. As protein: CAISEPLTRQGKFEFGTEAFF.

The chain has TRBV10-3 and TRBJ1-5; 7 bases match TRBD1. The length of the CDR3 is 16 residues. The V segment lost 3 bases and the J segment 2 bases; nucleotides outside the gene matches: 7. The germline gives CDR1 ENHRY, CDR2 SYGVKD. CDR3 in amino acids: CAISDFPDRGNQPQHF. The DNA for the CDR3 is TGTGCCATCAGTGATTTCCCAGACAGGGGCAATCAGCCCCAGCATTTT.

This clone appeared a few times. The chain uses TRBV25-1 and TRBJ1-2; D gene unclear. This CDR3 is built from 11 residues. Trimming stripped 3 bases from V and 8 bases from J, with 7 bases between. Per germline, CDR1 MGHDK and CDR2 SYGVNS. CDR3 in amino acids: CASSEGKGYTF. The CDR3 DNA reads TGTGCCAGCAGTGAGGGAAAGGGCTACACCTTC.

The gene calls are TRBV6-5 and TRBJ2-5; weak D call: TRBD1 (6 bases). The CDR3 spans 14 residues. Germline loops: CDR1 MNHEY, CDR2 SVGAGI. Trimming stripped 5 bases from V and 1 base from J, with 11 bases between. CDR3 region: CASSSTTGQETQYF. The DNA of the CDR3 is TGTGCCAGCAGTAGCACGACAGGCCAAGAGACCCAGTACTTC.

This clone was detected only a few times. The chain couples TRBV29-1 to TRBJ2-3; D may match TRBD1 or TRBD2 (5 bases each). Trimming cost V 6 bases and J 2 bases, with 15 bases left between them. The CDR3 covers 14 residues. CDR1 is SQVTM and CDR2 is ANQGSEA in the germline V gene. The CDR3 spells CSVDRDPNTDTQYF. The CDR3 DNA sequence: TGCAGCGTCGACCGGGACCCCAACACAGATACGCAGTATTTT.

The CDR3 loop reads CASSTGTDYGYTF. DNA of the CDR3: TGTGCCAGCAGCACGGGGACAGACTATGGCTACACCTTC. The V and J genes are TRBV6-1 and TRBJ1-2, with TRBD1 identical over 7 bases. The CDR3 spans 13 residues. After removal of 6 bases from V and 3 bases from J, the junction contained 4 bases not matched to a gene. Per the germline V gene, CDR1 is MNHNS and CDR2 is SASEGT.

This clone was counted a few times. This chain uses TRBV5-6 with TRBJ2-1; D not certain. CDR1 and CDR2 (germline): SGHDT, YYEEEE. The CDR3 contains 12 residues. Trimming pared 0 bases from V and 9 bases from J, leaving 7 bases between. The CDR3 coding sequence is TGTGCCAGCAGCTTGGGGGTAGGTGAGCAGTTCTTC. Translated: CASSLGVGEQFF. Full variable domain (missing parts from reference TRBV5-6 and TRBJ2-1): DAGVTQSPTHLIKTRGQQVTLRCSPKSGHDTVSWYQQALGQGPQFIFQYYEEEERQRGNFPDRFSGHQFPNYSSELNVNALLLGDSALYLCASSLGVGEQFFGPGTRLTVL.

This chain joins TRBV7-9 and TRBJ1-3; D perhaps matches TRBD1 (5 bases). V lost 1 base and J lost 0, with 13 bases in between. CDR1 is SEHNR, CDR2 FQNEAQ, per germline (reference sequence). This CDR3 comprises 17 residues. CDR3 nucleotide sequence: TGTGCCAGCAGCTTAGACCCCCGGGACCTCTCTGGAAACACCATATATTTT. Translating gives CASSLDPRDLSGNTIYF.

The chain uses TRBV30 and TRBJ2-5, with D perhaps matching TRBD2 (6 bases). The length of the CDR3 is 14 residues. The germline V gene has CDR1 GTSNPN and CDR2 SVGIG (reference sequence). V gave up 4 bases and J gave up 0 bases, with 12 bases separating them. The CDR3 loop is CAWTPPGDQETQYF. Written as DNA, the CDR3 is TGTGCCTGGACCCCTCCGGGGGACCAAGAGACCCAGTACTTC.

This clone appeared once. This sequence joins TRBV5-6 and TRBJ2-2; tentative D call: TRBD1 (5 bases). V gave up 2 bases and J gave up 9 bases, with 8 bases separating them. From germline, CDR1 is SGHDT and CDR2 YYEEEE. CDR3 length: 12 residues. The CDR3 is CASSLGARELFF. CDR3 DNA: TGTGCCAGCAGCTTAGGGGCCAGGGAGCTGTTTTTT.

The chain couples TRBV30 to TRBJ1-1; perhaps TRBD1 as D (5 bases). CDR3 length: 12 residues. Between the trimmed V and J ends, which lost 5 bases and 1 base, there was a span of 8 bases. The germline V gene encodes CDR1 GTSNPN and CDR2 SVGIG (reference sequence). CDR3 sequence reads: CAWDQGNTEAFF. CDR3 nucleotide sequence: TGTGCCTGGGACCAGGGGAACACTGAAGCTTTCTTT.